Below are 14 T cell receptor beta chains sequenced from a single sample in a study of blood T cell repertoires in COVID-19. The repertoire was sequenced with immunoSEQ multiplex PCR; TCRdb's copy has only in-frame clones and lacks some. The sample lists 150,000 or so clones, 70% to 80% occurring once. The sample taken for sequencing was peripheral blood. The receptors derive from a woman aged 45-60 years with active or convalescent COVID-19.

The rearrangement uses TRBV28 and TRBJ1-5, with 9 bases aligning to TRBD1. V lost 6 bases and J lost 6; bases outside the gene matches: 6. This CDR3 has 14 residues. The germline V gene encodes CDR1 MDHEN and CDR2 SYDVKM. The CDR3 nucleotides read TGTGCCAGCAGGACAGGGGGGACTGGTCAGCCCCAGCATTTT. Its protein is CASRTGGTGQPQHF.

Many counts were recorded for this clone. The CDR3, as DNA: TGTGCCAGTCTACCGGGACTAGCGACAGATACGCAGTATTTT. It yields the protein CASLPGLATDTQYF. The rearrangement uses TRBV28 and TRBJ2-3; 10 bases fit TRBD2. The CDR3 contains 14 residues. V dropped 9 bases and J dropped 3; count of bases not matched to a gene: 6. Per germline, CDR1 MDHEN and CDR2 SYDVKM.

The V and J genes are TRBV20-1 and TRBJ2-3, with 9 bases matching TRBD2. V lost 3 bases and J lost 4; bases outside the gene matches: 5. Germline V gene lookup returns CDR1 DFQATT and CDR2 SNEGSKA (reference sequence). The CDR3 runs to 14 residues. CDR3 coding DNA: TGCAGTGCTAGTCGGCTAGCGGGATCAGATACGCAGTATTTT. Its translation: CSASRLAGSDTQYF.

This clone was counted between two and nine times. The chain joins TRBV5-4 to TRBJ2-5; 16 bases match TRBD2. The length of the CDR3 is 18 residues. Germline V gives CDR1 SGHNT, CDR2 YYREEE (reference sequence). Losses at the gene ends were 4 bases for V and 5 bases for J; bases not matched to a gene: 11. This CDR3 is CASSPAAGTSGGAETQYF. CDR3 in DNA: TGTGCCAGCAGCCCGGCGGCCGGGACTAGCGGGGGGGCGGAGACCCAGTACTTC. Full variable domain (rest looked up from reference TRBV5-4 and TRBJ2-5): ETGVTQSPTHLIKTRGQQVTLRCSSQSGHNTVSWYQQALGQGPQFIFQYYREEENGRGNFPPRFSGLQFPNYSSELNVNALELDDSALYLCASSPAAGTSGGAETQYFGPGTRLLVL.

The rearrangement links TRBV29-1 to TRBJ1-1; D is perhaps TRBD1 (6 bases). Trimming removed 6 bases from V and 11 bases from J, with 25 bases in between. The CDR3 sequence is 14 residues long. The germline V gene has CDR1 SQVTM and CDR2 ANQGSEA. CDR3 coding DNA: TGCAGCGTCCCTCTCCCGGGACACGTGCCGGGGGCTTTCTTT. It is translated as CSVPLPGHVPGAFF.

The chain couples TRBV5-1 to TRBJ1-5; the match to TRBD1 covers 9 bases. The V segment lost 0 bases and the J segment 4 bases; nucleotides outside the gene matches: 2. The CDR3 extends over 15 amino acids. Germline assignment: CDR1 SGHRS and CDR2 YFSETQ. The CDR3 nucleotides read TGCGCCAGCAGCTTGGGTGGGACAGGGAATCAGCCCCAGCATTTT. Translated: CASSLGGTGNQPQHF.

The rearrangement joins TRBV7-2 to TRBJ1-2; D perhaps matches TRBD1 (6 bases). V was cut by 5 bases and J by 7 bases, with 17 bases left in between. The CDR3 is 14 amino acids. Per the germline V gene, CDR1 is SGHTA and CDR2 is FQGNSA. CDR3 in DNA: TGTGCCAGCAGCGCTTATAGGACAGCTGGTGGCTACACCTTC. Protein sequence: CASSAYRTAGGYTF.

The chain has TRBV6-6 and TRBJ1-3, with D possibly TRBD1 on 5 matching bases. The length of the CDR3 is 17 residues. Germline CDR1 is MNHNY and CDR2 is SVGAGI (reference sequence). The germline V and J ends were trimmed by 5 bases and 0 bases, with 17 bases remaining between them. In nucleotides, the CDR3 is TGTGCCAGCAGTCGAGGGAGCGGGACCTCCTCTGGAAACACCATATATTTT. Amino acid sequence: CASSRGSGTSSGNTIYF.

The chain is built from TRBV3-1 (or the pseudogene TRBV3-2) and TRBJ1-2; D is unresolved. V lost 3 bases and J lost 7, with 15 bases in between. Germline CDR1 is LGHDT and CDR2 is YNNKEL (reference sequence). The CDR3 length is 14 residues. DNA of the CDR3: TGTGCCAGCAGCCACCCCGGAGTCGTGACTGGCTACACCTTC. Translation gives CASSHPGVVTGYTF.

The chain carries TRBV12-3 or TRBV12-4 and TRBJ2-1, with unresolved D. Trimming took 7 bases from V and 2 from J, leaving 9 bases between them. The CDR3 extends over 13 amino acids. DNA for the CDR3: TGTGCCAGCACCCCCGCGGCCTACAATGAGCAGTTCTTC. Residues: CASTPAAYNEQFF.

J is TRBJ1-1 and V is TRBV19; a possible D gene is TRBD1 (6 bases). Germline V gene lookup returns CDR1 LNHDA and CDR2 SQIVND (reference sequence). V was cut by 6 bases and J by 2 bases, with 16 bases left in between. The CDR3 contains 15 residues. Here the CDR3 reads CASSPAAGANTEAFF. The DNA of the CDR3 is TGTGCCAGTAGCCCCGCGGCAGGGGCAAACACTGAAGCTTTCTTT.

The rearrangement joins TRBV7-2 to TRBJ1-2; D unresolved. The CDR3 totals 14 residues. The germline CDR1 and CDR2 sequences are SGHTA and FQGNSA. The germline V and J ends were trimmed by 0 bases and 0 bases, with 5 bases remaining between them. The CDR3 DNA reads TGTGCCAGCAGCTTAGCGGGAGCTAACTATGGCTACACCTTC. Amino acid sequence: CASSLAGANYGYTF.

This clone was found a few times. The chain is built from TRBV18 and TRBJ1-1, with TRBD1 matching over 7 bases. V lost 3 bases and J lost 0; bases outside the gene matches: 4. Germline lookup yields CDR1 KGHSH and CDR2 LQKENI. This CDR3 is built from 15 residues. CDR3 sequence reads: CASSPDRVMNTEAFF. CDR3 DNA: TGTGCCAGCTCACCTGACAGGGTGATGAACACTGAAGCTTTCTTT.

This rearrangement joins TRBV21-1 to TRBJ1-2. TRBV21-1 is a recognized pseudogene. This CDR3 is 15 amino acids long. CDR3 in DNA: TGTGCCAGCAGCACCGGCAAGTCCGGGGTCTATGGCTACACCTTC. Its translation is CASSTGKSGVYGYTF.